The 2 T cell receptor beta chains listed next were all sequenced from one sample in a study of blood T cell repertoires in COVID-19. Generated by immunoSEQ multiplex PCR, the TCRdb table keeps only in-frame clones and is missing some. The sample comprises 200,000 to 300,000 clones, roughly 90% of which are singletons, and about 9.3% rests with the top ten. Source material: PBMCs or T cells enriched from blood (not recorded which). These receptors were obtained from a man aged 35-49 years who had recovered from COVID-19.

The chain joins TRBV19 to TRBJ2-3; D possibly corresponds to TRBD2 (5 bases). CDR3 length: 15 residues. Deletions cut 2 bases from V and 0 bases from J, with 9 bases between. In germline, CDR1 is LNHDA, CDR2 SQIVND (reference sequence). The CDR3: CASSILASSTDTQYF. DNA for the CDR3: TGTGCCAGTAGTATATTAGCGTCTAGCACAGATACGCAGTATTTT.

V and J are TRBV5-1 and TRBJ1-6; 10 positions match TRBD1. This CDR3 has 19 amino acids. Germline assignment: CDR1 SGHRS and CDR2 YFSETQ. The V gene end was trimmed by 4 bases and the J gene end by 0 bases; junction bases not matched to a gene: 10. The CDR3 coding sequence is TGCGCCAGCAGCGGTCGGGGACAGGGGAAAAGCTCCTATAATTCACCCCTCCACTTT. This translates into CASSGRGQGKSSYNSPLHF. Full variable domain (rest looked up from reference TRBV5-1 and TRBJ1-6): KAGVTQTPRYLIKTRGQQVTLSCSPISGHRSVSWYQQTPGQGLQFLFEYFSETQRNKGNFPGRFSGRQFSNSRSEMNVSTLELGDSALYLCASSGRGQGKSSYNSPLHFGNGTRLTVT.